Described below is a single T cell receptor beta chain sequence and its context. This clone was recorded only once. The antigen it binds to is not known. Base qualities are not recorded, but no much larger clone differs from it by a single base. The collaborating institutions used their own protocols to collect whole blood in K2EDTA tubes. For TCRbeta analysis, collaborator samples were shipped as frozen whole blood, as isolated PBMCs, or as DNA extracted from either sample type. This sample is part of a study of blood T cell repertoires in COVID-19 (dated by TCRdb to 2020 to 2021). Concerning the study at large: The collaborator samples originated in the United States, Italy and Spain and spanned the acute and convalescent phases of COVID-19. The prospective study material was composed of cDNA or gDNA derived from T cells, B-cell-depleted T cells, or PBMCs. Subjects who had been exposed to COVID-19, were actively infected with it, or had recovered from it provided the deeply sampled blood TCRbeta repertoires that made up the dataset. The repertoires were released in a freely available public database intended as a resource for research on the immune response to SARS-CoV-2. Samples were obtained from the ongoing ImmuneRACE study (first 160 participants) and from some 1,300 subjects provided by 6 global collaborators. The sample metadata nearly always contained a de-identified subject ID, COVID-19 status, age in years and sex. Where available, HLA class I and class II types were obtained from metadata supplied by the sample provider rather than from assay-based typing.

The investigation overall reported the following: Clinical and demographic metadata were provided uncurated, with the amount varying by source and participant.

For CDR1 and CDR2, the germline V gene lists SGDLS and YYNGEE. The CDR3 measures 16 amino acids from cysteine to phenylalanine. Of all the DNA, just the CDR3 is kept, 48 bases in frame from base 1. The germline V and J ends show losses of 4 bases and 0 bases respectively, and no gene match explains 2 bases of the junction. TCRbeta CDR3 regions were amplified from genomic DNA by means of the immunoSEQ Assay, a bias-controlled multiplex PCR. In the paper's pipeline: The number of nucleated cells in each sample was estimated from the amplification of reference gene primers within the assay. Sequence reads were collapsed and filtered to measure the absolute abundance of every unique TCRbeta CDR3 rearrangement. For each sample, productive Simpson clonality was calculated by taking the square root of Simpson's diversity index across productive rearrangements. What TCRdb holds here is the immuneACCESS table cut down to in-frame rearrangements. Part of the clones is not present; checked against another copy, under half of the missing clones reflect an unresolved V gene, and the others are unexplained. V and J calls and clone size are as listed in that table; D and trimming were resolved from the DNA. This sample holds roughly 180,000 clones; roughly 84% were observed only once. The ten largest clones add up to roughly a tenth of the sample.

The sequence is built from TRBV9 and TRBJ2-1; 12 bases in the middle match TRBD2. What was sequenced was peripheral blood. This clonotype was obtained from a woman older than 75 with active or convalescent COVID-19. Here the CDR3 is given as CASSLLAGGSYNEQFF. The nucleotides are TGTGCCAGCAGCCTACTAGCGGGAGGCTCCTACAATGAGCAGTTCTTC.